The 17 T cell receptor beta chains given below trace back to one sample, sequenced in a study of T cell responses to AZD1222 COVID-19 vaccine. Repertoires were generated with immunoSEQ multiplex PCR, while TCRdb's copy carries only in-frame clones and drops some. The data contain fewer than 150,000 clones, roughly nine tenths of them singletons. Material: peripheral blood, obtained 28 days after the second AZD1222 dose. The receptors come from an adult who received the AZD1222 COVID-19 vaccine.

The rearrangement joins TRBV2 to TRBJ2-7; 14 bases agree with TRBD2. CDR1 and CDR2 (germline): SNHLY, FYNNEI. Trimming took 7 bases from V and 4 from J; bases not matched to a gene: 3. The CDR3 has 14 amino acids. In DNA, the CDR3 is TGTGCCAGCACCGGGACTAGCGGGGGTTACGAGCAGTACTTC. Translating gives CASTGTSGGYEQYF.

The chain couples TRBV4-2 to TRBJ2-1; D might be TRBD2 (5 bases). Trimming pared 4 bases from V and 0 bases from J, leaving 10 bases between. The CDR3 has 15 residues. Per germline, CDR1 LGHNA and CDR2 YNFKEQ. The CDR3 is CASSPVASSYNEQFF. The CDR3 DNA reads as TGTGCCAGCAGCCCCGTAGCGAGCTCCTACAATGAGCAGTTCTTC.

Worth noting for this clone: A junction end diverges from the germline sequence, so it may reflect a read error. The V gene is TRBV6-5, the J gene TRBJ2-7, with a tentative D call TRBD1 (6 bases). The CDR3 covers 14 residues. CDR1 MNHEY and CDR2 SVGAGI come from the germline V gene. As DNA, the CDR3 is TGTGCCAGCAGCGACGGGACACTCTCCTCCGAGCAGTACTTC. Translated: CASSDGTLSSEQYF.

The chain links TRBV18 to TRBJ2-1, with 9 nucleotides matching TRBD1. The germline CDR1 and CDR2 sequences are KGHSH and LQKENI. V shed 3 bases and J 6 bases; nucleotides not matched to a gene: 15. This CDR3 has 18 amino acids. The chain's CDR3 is CASSPKAPGQGVGNEQFF. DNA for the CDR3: TGTGCCAGCTCACCTAAAGCACCGGGACAGGGTGTAGGCAATGAGCAGTTCTTC.

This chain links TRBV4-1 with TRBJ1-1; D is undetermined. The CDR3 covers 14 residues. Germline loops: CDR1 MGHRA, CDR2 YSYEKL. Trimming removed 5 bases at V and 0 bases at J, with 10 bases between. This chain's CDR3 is CASSSLLVNTEAFF. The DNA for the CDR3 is TGCGCCAGCAGCTCCCTTCTGGTGAACACTGAAGCTTTCTTT.

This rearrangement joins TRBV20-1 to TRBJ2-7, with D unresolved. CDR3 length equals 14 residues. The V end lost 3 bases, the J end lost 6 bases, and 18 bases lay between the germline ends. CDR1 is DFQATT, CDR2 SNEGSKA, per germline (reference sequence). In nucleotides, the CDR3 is TGCAGTGCTAGTGGGGAATGGCTAAAAGGCGAGCAGTACTTC. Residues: CSASGEWLKGEQYF.

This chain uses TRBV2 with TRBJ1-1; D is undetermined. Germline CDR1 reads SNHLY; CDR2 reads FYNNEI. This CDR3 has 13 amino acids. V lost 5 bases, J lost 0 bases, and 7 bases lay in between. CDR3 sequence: CASSQVMNTEAFF. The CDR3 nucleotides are TGTGCCAGCAGTCAAGTTATGAACACTGAAGCTTTCTTT. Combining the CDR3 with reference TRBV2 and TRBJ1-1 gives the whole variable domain EPEVTQTPSHQVTQMGQEVILRCVPISNHLYFYWYRQILGQKVEFLVSFYNNEISEKSEIFDDQFSVERPDGSNFTLKIRSTKLEDSAMYFCASSQVMNTEAFFGQGTRLTVV.

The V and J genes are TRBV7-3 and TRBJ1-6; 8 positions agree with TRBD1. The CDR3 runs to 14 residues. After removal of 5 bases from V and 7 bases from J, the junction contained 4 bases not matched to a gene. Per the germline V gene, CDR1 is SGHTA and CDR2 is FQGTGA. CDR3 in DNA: TGTGCCAGCAGCAGCGGACAGGGAAATTCACCCCTCCACTTT. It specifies CASSSGQGNSPLHF.

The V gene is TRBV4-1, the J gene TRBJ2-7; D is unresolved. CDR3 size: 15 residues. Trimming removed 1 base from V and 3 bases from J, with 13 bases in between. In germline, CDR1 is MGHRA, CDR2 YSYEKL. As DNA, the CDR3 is TGCGCCAGCAGCCAAGGATCAAAGTTTTTCTACGAGCAGTACTTC. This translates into CASSQGSKFFYEQYF.

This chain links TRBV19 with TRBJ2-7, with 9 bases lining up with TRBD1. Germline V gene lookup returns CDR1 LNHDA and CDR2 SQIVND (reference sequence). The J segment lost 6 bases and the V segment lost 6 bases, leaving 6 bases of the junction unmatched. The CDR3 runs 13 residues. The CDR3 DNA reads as TGTGCCAGTAGCAACGACAGGGGGGGCGAGCAGTACTTC. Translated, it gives CASSNDRGGEQYF.

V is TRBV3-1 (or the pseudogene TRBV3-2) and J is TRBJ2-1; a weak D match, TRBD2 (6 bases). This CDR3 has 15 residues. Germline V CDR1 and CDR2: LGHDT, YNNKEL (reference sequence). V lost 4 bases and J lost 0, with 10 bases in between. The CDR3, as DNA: TGTGCCAGCAGCCGCGGGACCACCTCCTACAATGAGCAGTTCTTC. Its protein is CASSRGTTSYNEQFF.

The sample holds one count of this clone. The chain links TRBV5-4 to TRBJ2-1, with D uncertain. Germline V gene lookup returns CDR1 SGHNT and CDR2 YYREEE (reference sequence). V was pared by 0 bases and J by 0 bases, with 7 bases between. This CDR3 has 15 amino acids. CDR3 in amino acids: CASSLVLSSYNEQFF. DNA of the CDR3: TGTGCCAGCAGCTTGGTCCTGAGCTCCTACAATGAGCAGTTCTTC. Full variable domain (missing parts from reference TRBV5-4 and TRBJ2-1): ETGVTQSPTHLIKTRGQQVTLRCSSQSGHNTVSWYQQALGQGPQFIFQYYREEENGRGNFPPRFSGLQFPNYSSELNVNALELDDSALYLCASSLVLSSYNEQFFGPGTRLTVL.

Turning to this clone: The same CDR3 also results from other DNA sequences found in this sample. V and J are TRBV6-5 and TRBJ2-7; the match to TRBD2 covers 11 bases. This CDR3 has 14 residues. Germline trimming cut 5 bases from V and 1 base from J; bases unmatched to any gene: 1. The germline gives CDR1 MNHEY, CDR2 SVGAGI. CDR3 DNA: TGTGCCAGCAGTCGACTAGCGGGGTCCTACGAGCAGTACTTC. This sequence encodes CASSRLAGSYEQYF.

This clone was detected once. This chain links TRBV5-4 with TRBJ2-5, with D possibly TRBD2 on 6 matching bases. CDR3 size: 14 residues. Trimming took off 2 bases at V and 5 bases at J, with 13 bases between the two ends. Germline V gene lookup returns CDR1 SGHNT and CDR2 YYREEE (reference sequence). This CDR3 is CASSFRAGSETQYF. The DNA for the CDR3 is TGTGCCAGCAGCTTTAGGGCGGGGTCTGAGACCCAGTACTTC.

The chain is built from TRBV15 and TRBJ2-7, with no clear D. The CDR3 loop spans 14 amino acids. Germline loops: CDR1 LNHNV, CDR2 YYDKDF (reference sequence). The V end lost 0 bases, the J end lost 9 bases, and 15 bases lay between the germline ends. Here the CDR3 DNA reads TGTGCCACCAGCAGAGATCGGGCTGAAACGAGGCAGTACTTC. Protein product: CATSRDRAETRQYF.

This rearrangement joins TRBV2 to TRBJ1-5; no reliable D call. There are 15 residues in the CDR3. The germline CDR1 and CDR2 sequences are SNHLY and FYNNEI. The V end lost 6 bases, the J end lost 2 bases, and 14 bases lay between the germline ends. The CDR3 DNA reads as TGTGCCAGCAGCGCAGTCAGCTTTGGCAATCAGCCCCAGCATTTT. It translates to CASSAVSFGNQPQHF. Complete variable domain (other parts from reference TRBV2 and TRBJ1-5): EPEVTQTPSHQVTQMGQEVILRCVPISNHLYFYWYRQILGQKVEFLVSFYNNEISEKSEIFDDQFSVERPDGSNFTLKIRSTKLEDSAMYFCASSAVSFGNQPQHFGDGTRLSIL.

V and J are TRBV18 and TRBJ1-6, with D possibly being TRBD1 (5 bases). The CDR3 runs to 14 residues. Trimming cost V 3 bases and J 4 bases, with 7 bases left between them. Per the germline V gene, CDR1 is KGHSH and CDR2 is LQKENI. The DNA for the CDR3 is TGTGCCAGCTCACCTCCAGGGTATAATTCACCCCTCCACTTT. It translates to CASSPPGYNSPLHF.